This T cell receptor (beta chain) was identified in a study of CD8+ T cells in alopecia areata. Study observations and caveats: On tofacitinib, scalp and blood still held many of the expanded lesional clones.

Concerning this clone itself: Its antigen is currently unknown.

cDNA prepared by RNA extraction and subsequent reverse transcription served as the template for sequencing. Repertoires were generated with immunoSEQ multiplex PCR, while TCRdb's copy carries only in-frame clones and drops some. The table includes about 210,000 clones, roughly 44% detected once. Regarding treatment: oral pan-JAK inhibitor, 5-10 mg twice daily. CDR3 size: 9 residues. The V gene's germline CDR1 is SGHNT and CDR2 YYREEE (reference sequence). V dropped 6 bases and J dropped 3 bases, with 0 bases sitting between them. The sequence was collected from a human donor with alopecia areata. The sequencing used CD4+ T cells sorted from blood, collected at approximately week 39, from a patient treated with tofacitinib. The chain combines TRBV5-4 with TRBJ1-1; D ambiguous. CDR3 DNA sequence: TGTGCCAGCAACACTGAAGCTTTCTTT. It yields the protein CASNTEAFF.